This TCR beta chain comes out of a study of blood T cells in healthy people across ages. Overall study: Template-switching capture recovered about one barcoded beta molecule per two T cells.

Alongside a J-beta primer mix, a sample-barcoded 5' primer served in a second PCR lasting roughly 6 to 11 cycles. Each cDNA was tagged by a template-switch adaptor containing 12 random nucleotides. TCRdb reprocessed the 5' RACE reads via MiXCR and lists one record per CDR3 protein. The table lists around 780,000 distinct CDR3 sequences, around 25% of them singletons, with around 2.9% in the top ten. Germline CDR1 is SGHRS and CDR2 is YFSETQ. This CDR3 has 14 amino acids. Trimming left V 3 bases short and J 4 bases short, with 11 bases between. The same data also contributed to another study, on T cells of mothers and their children. That paper notes: Three healthy Caucasian mothers served as donors, and their six children did as well. Biologically related mothers and children overlapped slightly more than unrelated pairs, a non-significant difference.

The specimen sequenced was blood. The genes are TRBV5-1 and TRBJ2-4; D is perhaps TRBD2 (6 bases). The receptor was derived from a boy aged 5-17 years in good health. The CDR3 nucleotides are TGCGCCAGCAGCTATAGCGCGGGGAAAAACATTCAGTACTTC. It encodes CASSYSAGKNIQYF.